The sample holds a few counts of the clone carrying this T cell receptor (beta chain). Its target is unknown. The data belong to a study of post-analysis software for immune sequencing data. Every TCR beta cDNA library bore unique molecular identifiers. TCRdb itself ran the PCR reads through MiXCR, one entry per CDR3 protein. The data contain 750,000 to 900,000 distinct CDR3 sequences, just over 45% of them seen just once; the ten biggest clones take up approximately 5%. The CDR3 totals 12 residues. The germline V gene encodes CDR1 MNHEY and CDR2 SVGEGT. V lost 4 bases, J lost 5 bases, and 6 bases lay in between. The study, taken as a whole, reports: A handful of TRBV segments occurring more often in patients than controls included TRBV5-6, TRBV5-1 and TRBV20-1. Versus controls, multiple sclerosis patients showed significantly lower diversity (normalized Chao1).

The sequence came from a girl between 5 and 17 years old with multiple sclerosis. The chain employs TRBV6-2 or TRBV6-3 and TRBJ2-1, with D unresolved. Sequencing was done on a sample of blood. CDR3 in amino acids: CASSSGHNEQFF. The CDR3 DNA reads as TGTGCCAGCAGTTCAGGTCACAATGAGCAGTTCTTC.